This T cell receptor (beta chain) appears in the sequencing data of a study of blood T cell repertoires in COVID-19 (dated by TCRdb to about 2020). Regarding the study in general: Samples covering the acute and convalescent phases of COVID-19 were provided by collaborators in the United States, Italy and Spain. The samples were drawn from two sources: the first 160 participants of the ongoing ImmuneRACE study, and 1,200 or so subjects contributed by 6 global collaborators. Sample metadata almost always included a de-identified subject ID, COVID-19 status, age in years and sex. Where available, HLA class I and class II types were obtained from metadata supplied by the sample provider rather than from assay-based typing. The repertoires were made available in a free public database intended to serve as a resource for research on the immune response to SARS-CoV-2. Deeply sampled blood TCRbeta repertoires from subjects exposed to, actively infected with, or recovered from COVID-19 were included in the dataset. The prospective study material was composed of cDNA or gDNA derived from T cells, B-cell-depleted T cells, or PBMCs.

The CDR3 covers 13 residues, taking in both the cysteine and the phenylalanine. Just CDR3 DNA is preserved here, 39 bases in frame from base 1. Between the V and J ends, shortened by 6 bases and 3 bases respectively, the junction contains 12 bases. TCRbeta CDR3 regions were amplified from genomic DNA using the immunoSEQ Assay, a bias-controlled multiplex PCR. The paper's processing steps were these. Nucleated cell counts per sample were estimated from amplification of reference gene primers within the assay. To quantify the absolute abundance of each unique TCRbeta CDR3 rearrangement, sequence reads were collapsed and filtered. Productive Simpson clonality was computed per sample as the square root of Simpson's diversity index over productive rearrangements. As stored in TCRdb, this immuneACCESS dataset retains in-frame rearrangements with V and J assigned. A fraction of the clones does not appear; measured against another copy, unresolved V genes explain less than half of the discrepancy, and the remainder lacks a known reason. D and trimming were read from the DNA, whereas the V and J calls and clone size are those reported in that table. This sample gives about 230,000 clones in total; just over 85% of them show up just once. The ten top clones hold 11% of the sample.

The paper's findings and limits, for the study overall: Clinical and demographic metadata were provided uncurated, with the amount varying by source and participant.

In Seattle, one collaborating source enrolled patients while the infection was active and tracked those patients longitudinally over the course of disease. Whole blood was collected in K2EDTA tubes by collaborating institutions according to the institutions' own protocols. For TCRbeta analysis, collaborator samples were shipped as frozen whole blood, as isolated PBMCs, or as DNA extracted from either sample type. Comments on this clone: Its antigen has not been determined. Base qualities are not provided; no much larger clone lies one nucleotide away.

The receptor comes from a man aged 45 to 65 with COVID-19, enrolled during active disease. The rearrangement combines TRBV12-3 or TRBV12-4 with TRBJ2-7; the best D guess is TRBD1, with 6 bases matching. Sequenced material: peripheral blood. The CDR3 region has the sequence CASSPDRIYEQYF. The nucleotide sequence reads TGTGCCAGCAGCCCCGACAGGATCTACGAGCAGTACTTC.